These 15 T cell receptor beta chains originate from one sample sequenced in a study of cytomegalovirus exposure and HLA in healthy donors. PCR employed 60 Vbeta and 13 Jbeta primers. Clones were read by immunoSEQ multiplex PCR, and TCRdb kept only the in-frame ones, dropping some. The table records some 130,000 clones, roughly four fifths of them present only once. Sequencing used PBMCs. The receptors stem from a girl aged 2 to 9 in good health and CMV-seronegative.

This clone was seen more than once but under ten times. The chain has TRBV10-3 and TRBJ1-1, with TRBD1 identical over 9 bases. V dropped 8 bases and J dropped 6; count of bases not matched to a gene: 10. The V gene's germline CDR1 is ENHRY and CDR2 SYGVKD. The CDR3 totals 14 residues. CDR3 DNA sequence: TGTGCCATCGACTCCGGGACAGGGAAAGCTGAAGCTTTCTTT. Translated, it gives CAIDSGTGKAEAFF.

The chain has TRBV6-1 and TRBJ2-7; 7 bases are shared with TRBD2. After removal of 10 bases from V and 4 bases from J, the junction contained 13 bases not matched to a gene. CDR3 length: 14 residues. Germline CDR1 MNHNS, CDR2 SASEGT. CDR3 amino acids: CATLGLEGEYEQYF. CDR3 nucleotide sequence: TGTGCCACCCTAGGACTAGAGGGAGAGTACGAGCAGTACTTC.

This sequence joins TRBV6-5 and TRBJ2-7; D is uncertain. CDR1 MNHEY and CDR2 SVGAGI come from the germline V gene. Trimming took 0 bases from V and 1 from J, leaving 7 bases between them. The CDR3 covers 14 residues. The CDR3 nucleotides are TGTGCCAGCAGTTACTCGATCCAGTCCTACGAGCAGTACTTC. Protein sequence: CASSYSIQSYEQYF.

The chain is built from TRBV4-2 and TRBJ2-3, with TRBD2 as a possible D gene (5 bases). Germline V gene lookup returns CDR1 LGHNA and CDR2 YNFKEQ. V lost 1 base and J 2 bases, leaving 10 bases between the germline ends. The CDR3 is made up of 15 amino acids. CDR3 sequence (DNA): TGTGCCAGCAGCCAAGGAGGGATGCACACAGATACGCAGTATTTT. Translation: CASSQGGMHTDTQYF.

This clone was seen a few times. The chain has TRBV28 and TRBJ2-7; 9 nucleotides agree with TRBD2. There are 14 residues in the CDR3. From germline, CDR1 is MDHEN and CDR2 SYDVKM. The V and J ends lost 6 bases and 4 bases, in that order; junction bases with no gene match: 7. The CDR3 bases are TGTGCCAGCAGACCATATAGCGGGAGTTACGAGCAGTACTTC. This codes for CASRPYSGSYEQYF. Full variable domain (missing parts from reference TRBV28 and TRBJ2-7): DVKVTQSSRYLVKRTGEKVFLECVQDMDHENMFWYRQDPGLGLRLIYFSYDVKMKEKGDIPEGYSVSREKKERFSLILESASTNQTSMYLCASRPYSGSYEQYFGPGTRLTVT.

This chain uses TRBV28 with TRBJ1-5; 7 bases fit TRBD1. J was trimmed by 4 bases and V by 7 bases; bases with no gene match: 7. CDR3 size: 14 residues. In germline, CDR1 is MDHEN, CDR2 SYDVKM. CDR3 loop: CASTAPTGNQPQHF. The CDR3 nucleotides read TGTGCCAGCACAGCCCCGACAGGGAATCAGCCCCAGCATTTT.

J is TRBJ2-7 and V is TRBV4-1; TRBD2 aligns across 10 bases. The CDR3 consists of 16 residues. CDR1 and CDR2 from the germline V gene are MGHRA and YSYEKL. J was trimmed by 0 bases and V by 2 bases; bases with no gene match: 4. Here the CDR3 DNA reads TGCGCCAGCAGCCAATCCTCTAGCGGGGGCTCCTACGAGCAGTACTTC. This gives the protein CASSQSSSGGSYEQYF.

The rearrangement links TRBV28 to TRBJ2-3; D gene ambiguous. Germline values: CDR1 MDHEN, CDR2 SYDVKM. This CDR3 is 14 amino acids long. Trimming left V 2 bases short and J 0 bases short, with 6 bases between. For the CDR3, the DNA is TGTGCCAGCAGTTTAGCGGCTAGCACAGATACGCAGTATTTT. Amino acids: CASSLAASTDTQYF.

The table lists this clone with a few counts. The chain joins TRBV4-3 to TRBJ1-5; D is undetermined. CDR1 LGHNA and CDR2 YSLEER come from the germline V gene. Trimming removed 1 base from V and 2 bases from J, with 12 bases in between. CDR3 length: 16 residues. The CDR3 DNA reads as TGCGCCAGCAGCCAAGCGTATCAAATAGGCAATCAGCCCCAGCATTTT. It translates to CASSQAYQIGNQPQHF.

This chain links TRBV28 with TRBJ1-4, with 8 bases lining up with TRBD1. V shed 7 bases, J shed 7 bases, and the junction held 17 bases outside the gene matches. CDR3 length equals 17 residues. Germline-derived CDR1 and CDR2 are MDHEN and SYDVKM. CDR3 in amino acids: CASTLGSNRRGLEKLFF. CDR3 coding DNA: TGTGCCAGCACTCTAGGAAGTAATCGCAGGGGGCTTGAAAAACTGTTTTTT.

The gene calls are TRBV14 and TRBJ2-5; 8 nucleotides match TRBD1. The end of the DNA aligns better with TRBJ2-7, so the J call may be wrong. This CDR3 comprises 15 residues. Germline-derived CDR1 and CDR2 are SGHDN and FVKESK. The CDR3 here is CASSQTYRGRYEQYF. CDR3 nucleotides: TGTGCCAGCAGCCAAACATACAGGGGGAGGTACGAGCAGTACTTC.

CDR3 protein: CASSVDGIETGELFF. Here the CDR3 DNA reads TGTGCCAGCAGCGTAGACGGGATAGAAACCGGGGAGCTGTTTTTT. The J gene is TRBJ2-2, the V gene TRBV9, with a possible D match to TRBD2 (5 bases). Germline assignment: CDR1 SGDLS and CDR2 YYNGEE. The V and J ends lost 0 bases and 5 bases respectively, with 11 bases between them. This CDR3 region has 15 residues.

The CDR3 loop is CASSYSGLNGYTF. CDR3 bases: TGTGCCAGCAGTTACTCGGGACTCAATGGCTACACCTTC. The chain couples TRBV6-5 to TRBJ1-2; D might be TRBD1 (5 bases). Per the germline V gene, CDR1 is MNHEY and CDR2 is SVGAGI. The CDR3 length is 13 residues. V lost 0 bases and J 6 bases, leaving 8 bases between the germline ends.

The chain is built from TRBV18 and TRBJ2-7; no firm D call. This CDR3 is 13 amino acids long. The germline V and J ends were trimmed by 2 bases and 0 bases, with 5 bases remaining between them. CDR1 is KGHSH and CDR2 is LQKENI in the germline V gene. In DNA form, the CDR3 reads TGTGCCAGCTCACCAATCAGCTCCTACGAGCAGTACTTC. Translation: CASSPISSYEQYF.

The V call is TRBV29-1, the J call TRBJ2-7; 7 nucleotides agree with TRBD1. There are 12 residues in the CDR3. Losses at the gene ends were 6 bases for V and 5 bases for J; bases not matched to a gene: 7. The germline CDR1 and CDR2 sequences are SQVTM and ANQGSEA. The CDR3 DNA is TGCAGCGTCTCGGGACAGAACCACGAGCAGTACTTC. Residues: CSVSGQNHEQYF.